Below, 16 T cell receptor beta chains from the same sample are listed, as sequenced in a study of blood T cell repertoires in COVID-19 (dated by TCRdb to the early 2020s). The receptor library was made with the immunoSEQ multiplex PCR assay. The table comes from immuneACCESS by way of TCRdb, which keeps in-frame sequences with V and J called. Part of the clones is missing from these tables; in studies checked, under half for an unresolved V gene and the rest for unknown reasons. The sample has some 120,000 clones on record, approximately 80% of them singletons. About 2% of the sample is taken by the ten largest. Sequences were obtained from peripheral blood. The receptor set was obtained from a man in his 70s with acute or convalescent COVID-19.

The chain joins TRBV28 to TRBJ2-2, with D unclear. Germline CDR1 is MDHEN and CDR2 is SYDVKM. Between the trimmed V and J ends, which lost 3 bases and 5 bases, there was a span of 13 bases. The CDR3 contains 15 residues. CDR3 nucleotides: TGTGCCAGCAGTTTCCCAGGCGCTAAAACCGGGGAGCTGTTTTTT. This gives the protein CASSFPGAKTGELFF.

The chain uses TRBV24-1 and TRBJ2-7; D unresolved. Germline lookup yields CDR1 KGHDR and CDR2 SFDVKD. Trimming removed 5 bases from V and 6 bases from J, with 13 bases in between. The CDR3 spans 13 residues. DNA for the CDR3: TGTGCCACCAGTGTTCCGGGTTCGGGCGAGCAGTACTTC. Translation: CATSVPGSGEQYF.

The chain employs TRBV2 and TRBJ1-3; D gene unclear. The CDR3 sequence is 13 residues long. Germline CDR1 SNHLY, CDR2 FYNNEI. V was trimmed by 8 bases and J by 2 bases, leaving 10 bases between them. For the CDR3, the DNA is TGTGCCAGCGCCGACGAGGCTGGAAACACCATATATTTT. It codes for CASADEAGNTIYF.

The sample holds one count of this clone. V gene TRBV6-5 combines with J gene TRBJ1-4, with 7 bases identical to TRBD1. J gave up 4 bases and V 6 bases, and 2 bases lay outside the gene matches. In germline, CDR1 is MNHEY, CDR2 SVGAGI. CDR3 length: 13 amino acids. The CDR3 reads CASRQGLNEKLFF. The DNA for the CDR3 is TGTGCCAGCAGACAGGGGCTTAATGAAAAACTGTTTTTT.

CDR3 in DNA: TGTGCCAGCAGTTTATGGACAGGATCGGGTTACTATGGCTACACCTTC. Translating it yields CASSLWTGSGYYGYTF. The chain recombines TRBV28 with TRBJ1-2, with D tentatively TRBD1 (6 bases). CDR3 length equals 16 residues. Looked up from germline, CDR1 is MDHEN and CDR2 is SYDVKM. Trimming left V 0 bases short and J 3 bases short, with 14 bases between.

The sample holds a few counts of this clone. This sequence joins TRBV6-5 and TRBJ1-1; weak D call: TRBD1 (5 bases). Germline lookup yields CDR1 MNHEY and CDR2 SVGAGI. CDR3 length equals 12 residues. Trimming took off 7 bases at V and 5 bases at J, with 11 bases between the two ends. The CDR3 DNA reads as TGTGCCAGCATTAGGGGATGGACTGAAGCTTTCTTT. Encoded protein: CASIRGWTEAFF.

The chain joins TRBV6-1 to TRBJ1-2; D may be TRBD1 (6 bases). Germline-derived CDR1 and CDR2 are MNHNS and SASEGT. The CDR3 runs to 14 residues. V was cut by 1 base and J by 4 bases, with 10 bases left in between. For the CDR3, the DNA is TGTGCCAGCAGTGAAGGGGGACACTTCTATGGCTACACCTTC. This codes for CASSEGGHFYGYTF.

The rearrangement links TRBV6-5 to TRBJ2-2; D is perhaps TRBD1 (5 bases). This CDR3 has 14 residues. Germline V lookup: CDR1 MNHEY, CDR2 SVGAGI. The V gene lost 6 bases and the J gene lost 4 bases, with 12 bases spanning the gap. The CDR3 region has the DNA TGTGCCAGCAGGGCCGGACACGCCACCGGGGAGCTGTTTTTT. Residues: CASRAGHATGELFF.

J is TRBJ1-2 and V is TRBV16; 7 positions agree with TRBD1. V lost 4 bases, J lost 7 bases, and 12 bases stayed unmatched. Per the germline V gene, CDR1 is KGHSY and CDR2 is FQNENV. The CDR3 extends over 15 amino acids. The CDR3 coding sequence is TGTGCCAGCAGCCCCACACAGGGGCCTTCTATTGGCTACACCTTC. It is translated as CASSPTQGPSIGYTF. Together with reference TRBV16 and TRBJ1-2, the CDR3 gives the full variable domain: GEEVAQTPKHLVRGEGQKAKLYCAPIKGHSYVFWYQQVLKNEFKFLISFQNENVFDETGMPKERFSAKCLPNSPCSLEIQATKLEDSAVYFCASSPTQGPSIGYTFGSGTRLTVV.

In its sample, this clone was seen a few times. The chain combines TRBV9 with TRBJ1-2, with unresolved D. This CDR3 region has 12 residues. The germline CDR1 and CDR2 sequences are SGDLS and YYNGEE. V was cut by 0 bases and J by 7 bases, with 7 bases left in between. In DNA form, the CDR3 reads TGTGCCAGCAGCGTAGGAAGAGTTGGCTACACCTTC. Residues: CASSVGRVGYTF.

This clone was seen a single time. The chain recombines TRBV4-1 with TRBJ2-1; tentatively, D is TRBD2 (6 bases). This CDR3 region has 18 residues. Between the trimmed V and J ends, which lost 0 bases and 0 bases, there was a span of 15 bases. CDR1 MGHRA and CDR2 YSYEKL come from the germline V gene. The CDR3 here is CASSQDRGLPSSYNEQFF. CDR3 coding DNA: TGCGCCAGCAGCCAAGATCGTGGACTACCGAGCTCCTACAATGAGCAGTTCTTC.

The CDR3 region has the DNA TGCGCCAGCACGGGGTCGAGGAACACAGATACGCAGTATTTT. Its protein is CASTGSRNTDTQYF. The V call is TRBV5-1, the J call TRBJ2-3, with a tentative D call TRBD2 (5 bases). The CDR3 contains 14 residues. CDR1 SGHRS and CDR2 YFSETQ come from the germline V gene. Trimming left V 6 bases short and J 2 bases short, with 13 bases between.

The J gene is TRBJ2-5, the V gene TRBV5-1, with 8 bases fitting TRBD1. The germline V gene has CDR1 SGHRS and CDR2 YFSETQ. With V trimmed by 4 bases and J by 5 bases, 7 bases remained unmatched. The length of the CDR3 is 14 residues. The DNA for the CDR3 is TGCGCCAGCAGCCCGACAGGGGAGTTGGAGACCCAGTACTTC. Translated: CASSPTGELETQYF.

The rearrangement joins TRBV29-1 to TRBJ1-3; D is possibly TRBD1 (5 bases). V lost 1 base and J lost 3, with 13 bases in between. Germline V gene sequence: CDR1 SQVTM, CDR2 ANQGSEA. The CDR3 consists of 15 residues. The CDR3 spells CSVEGIGGGGNTIYF. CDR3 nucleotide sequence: TGCAGCGTTGAAGGGATCGGGGGAGGTGGAAACACCATATATTTT.

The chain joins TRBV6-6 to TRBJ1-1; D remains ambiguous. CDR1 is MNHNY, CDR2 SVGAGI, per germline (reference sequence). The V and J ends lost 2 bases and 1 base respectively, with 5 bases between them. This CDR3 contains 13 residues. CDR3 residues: CASSYPGNTEAFF. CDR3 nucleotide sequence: TGTGCCAGCAGTTACCCAGGGAACACTGAAGCTTTCTTT.

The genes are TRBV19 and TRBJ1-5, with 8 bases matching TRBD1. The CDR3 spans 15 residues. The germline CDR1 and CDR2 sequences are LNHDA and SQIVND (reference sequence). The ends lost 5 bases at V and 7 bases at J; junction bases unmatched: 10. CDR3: CASSDAPGGGQPQHF. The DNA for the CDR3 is TGTGCCAGTAGTGATGCTCCAGGGGGCGGGCAGCCCCAGCATTTT.